Shown below are 5 T cell receptor beta chains from a single sample sequenced in a study of early T cells in non-severe SARS-CoV-2 infection. TCRdb re-called the 5' RACE reads with MiXCR, one entry per CDR3 protein. The sample includes 90,000 or so distinct CDR3 sequences, more than 13% of them seen just once. The specimen was whole blood. The receptors were sampled from an adult who was a healthcare worker with PCR-confirmed SARS-CoV-2 infection or an uninfected control (not recorded which).

In this sample, this clonotype turned up a few times. The gene calls are TRBV29-1 and TRBJ1-5, with 7 bases matching TRBD1. V was clipped by 6 bases and J by 11 bases; unmatched bases: 7. Germline lookup yields CDR1 SQVTM and CDR2 ANQGSEA. The CDR3 is 11 amino acids. The CDR3 nucleotides are TGCAGCGTGGCGTTCAGGGGGACCCAGCATTTT. Its translation: CSVAFRGTQHF.

This clonotype was observed a few times. CDR3 protein: CASRSELRQPQHF. The CDR3 DNA reads TGTGCCAGCAGATCAGAACTAAGGCAGCCCCAGCATTTT. This chain links TRBV2 with TRBJ1-5; no clear D gene. Per the germline V gene, CDR1 is SNHLY and CDR2 is FYNNEI. The CDR3 spans 13 residues. V was cut by 6 bases and J by 7 bases, with 13 bases left in between.

The chain recombines TRBV4-1 with TRBJ2-2, with D possibly being TRBD2 (5 bases). Trimming shortened V by 2 bases and J by 4 bases, and 8 bases separated the two germline ends. Germline V gene data show CDR1 as MGHRA and CDR2 as YSYEKL. CDR3 size: 14 residues. The CDR3: CASSQFSGTGELFF. For the CDR3, the DNA is TGCGCCAGCAGCCAATTCAGCGGCACCGGGGAGCTGTTTTTT.

This clonotype was seen at least ten times. The chain uses TRBV7-2 and TRBJ2-7; 9 positions agree with TRBD2. After removal of 3 bases from V and 6 bases from J, the junction contained 3 bases not matched to a gene. This CDR3 has 13 residues. The V gene's germline CDR1 is SGHTA and CDR2 FQGNSA. CDR3 nucleotides: TGTGCCAGCAGCTTGGCGGGAGGGCCCGAGCAGTACTTC. Amino acid sequence: CASSLAGGPEQYF.

This clonotype has just a few counts. V and J are TRBV5-1 and TRBJ2-2; 7 bases align to TRBD1. The trim removed 4 bases at V and 7 bases at J, leaving 7 bases unmatched. The CDR3 sequence is 14 residues long. The germline V gene encodes CDR1 SGHRS and CDR2 YFSETQ. The CDR3 protein is CASSGPQGYGELFF. For the CDR3, the DNA is TGCGCCAGCAGCGGCCCACAGGGGTACGGGGAGCTGTTTTTT.